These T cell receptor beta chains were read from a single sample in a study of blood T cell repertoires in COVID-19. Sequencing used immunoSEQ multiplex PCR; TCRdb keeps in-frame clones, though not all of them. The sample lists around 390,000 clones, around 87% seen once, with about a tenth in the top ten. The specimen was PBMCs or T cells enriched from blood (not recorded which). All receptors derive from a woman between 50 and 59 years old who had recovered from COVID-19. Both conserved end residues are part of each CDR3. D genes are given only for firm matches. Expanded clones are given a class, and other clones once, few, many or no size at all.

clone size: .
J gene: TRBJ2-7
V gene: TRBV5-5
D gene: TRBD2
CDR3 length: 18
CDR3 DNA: TGTGCCAGCAGCCCACTGTTCGGACTAGCGGGTCTCTCCTACGAGCAGTACTTC
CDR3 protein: CASSPLFGLAGLSYEQYF

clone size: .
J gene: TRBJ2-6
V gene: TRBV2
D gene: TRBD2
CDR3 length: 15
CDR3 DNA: TGTGCCAGCAGTGAAAGCGGGGCTGGGGCCAACGTCCTGACTTTC
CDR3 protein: CASSESGAGANVLTF

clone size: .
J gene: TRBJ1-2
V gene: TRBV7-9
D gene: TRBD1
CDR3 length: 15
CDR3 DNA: TGTGCCAGCACCCATGCCCCGGGACAGGTGCAGGGCTACACCTTC
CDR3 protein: CASTHAPGQVQGYTF

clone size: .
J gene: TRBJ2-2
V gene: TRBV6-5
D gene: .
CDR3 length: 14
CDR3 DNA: TGTGCCAGCGCGGAGGGAGGCAGGGCCGGGGAGCTGTTTTTT
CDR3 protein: CASAEGGRAGELFF

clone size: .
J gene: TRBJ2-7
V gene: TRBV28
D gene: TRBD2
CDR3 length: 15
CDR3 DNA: TGTGCCAGCAGTTACGTCCGGAGCGGGGGGTCCGAGCAGTACTTC
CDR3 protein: CASSYVRSGGSEQYF

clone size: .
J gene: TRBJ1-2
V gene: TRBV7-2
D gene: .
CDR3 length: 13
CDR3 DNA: TGTGCCAGCAGCTTAGGGGGGCCGGTAAAAGACACCTTC
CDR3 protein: CASSLGGPVKDTF

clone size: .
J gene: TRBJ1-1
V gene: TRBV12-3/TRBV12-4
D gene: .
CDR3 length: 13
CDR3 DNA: TGTGCCAGCAGGACTCAGAGGCTCGCTGAAGCTTTCTTT
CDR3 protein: CASRTQRLAEAFF

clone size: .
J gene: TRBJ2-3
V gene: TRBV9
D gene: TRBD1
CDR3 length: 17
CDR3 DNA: TGTGCCAGCAGCCCGAACTACCGACAGGGAAGCACAGATACGCAGTATTTT
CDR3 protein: CASSPNYRQGSTDTQYF

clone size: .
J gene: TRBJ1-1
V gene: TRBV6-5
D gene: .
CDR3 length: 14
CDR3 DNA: TGTGCCAGCACTCCGGGGATTTCCGGGACTGAAGCTTTCTTT
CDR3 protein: CASTPGISGTEAFF

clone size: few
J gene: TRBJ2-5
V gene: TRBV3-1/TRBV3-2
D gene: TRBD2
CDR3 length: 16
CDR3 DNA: TGTGCCAGCAGCCTCTGGACTAGCGCGGGGGCGGAGACCCAGTACTTC
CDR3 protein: CASSLWTSAGAETQYF

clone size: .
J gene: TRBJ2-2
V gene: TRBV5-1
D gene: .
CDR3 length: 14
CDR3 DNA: TGCGCCAGCAGCTTGGCCAGGGACACCGGGGAGCTGTTTTTT
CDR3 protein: CASSLARDTGELFF

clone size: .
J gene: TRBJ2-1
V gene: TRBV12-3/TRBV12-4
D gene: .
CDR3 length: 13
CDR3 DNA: TGTGCCAGCGTTTTGCAGGACATCGGGGAGCAGTTCTTC
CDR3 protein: CASVLQDIGEQFF

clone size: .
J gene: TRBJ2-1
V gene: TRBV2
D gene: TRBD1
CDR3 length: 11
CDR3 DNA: TGTGCCAGTGGACAGGGGAATGAGCAGTTCTTC
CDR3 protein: CASGQGNEQFF

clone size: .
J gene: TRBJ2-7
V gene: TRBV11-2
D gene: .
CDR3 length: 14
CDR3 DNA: TGTGCCAGCAGCTTAACACAGGGAGTCTACGAGCAGTACTTC
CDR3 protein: CASSLTQGVYEQYF

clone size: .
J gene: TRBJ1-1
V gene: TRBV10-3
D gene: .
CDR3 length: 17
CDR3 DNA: TGTGCCATCAGTATAGGGCCAGGGCCCCCCGCGAACACTGAAGCTTTCTTT
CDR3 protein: CAISIGPGPPANTEAFF

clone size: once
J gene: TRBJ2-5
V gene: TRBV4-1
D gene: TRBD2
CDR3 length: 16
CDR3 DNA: TGCGCCAGCAGCCCTGGGACTAGCGGGGGGTTAGAGACCCAGTACTTC
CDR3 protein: CASSPGTSGGLETQYF

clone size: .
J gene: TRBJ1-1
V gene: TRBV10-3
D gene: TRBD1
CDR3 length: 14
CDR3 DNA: TGTGCCATCAGTGAGACGACAGGGATCACTGAAGCTTTCTTT
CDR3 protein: CAISETTGITEAFF

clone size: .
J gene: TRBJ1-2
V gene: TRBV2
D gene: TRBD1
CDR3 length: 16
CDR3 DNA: TGTGCCCGTGGCGGGACAGGGCCGAGCCCAAACTATGGCTACACCTTC
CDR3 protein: CARGGTGPSPNYGYTF

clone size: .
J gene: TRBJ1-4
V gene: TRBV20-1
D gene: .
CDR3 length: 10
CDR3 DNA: TGCAGTGCTCATCATCAGGTGCTGTTTTTT
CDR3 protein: CSAHHQVLFF

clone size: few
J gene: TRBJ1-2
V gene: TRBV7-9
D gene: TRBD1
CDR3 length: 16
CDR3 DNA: TGTGCCAGCAGCTCATCAGGGGGGCTAGATAACTATGGCTACACCTTC
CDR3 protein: CASSSSGGLDNYGYTF

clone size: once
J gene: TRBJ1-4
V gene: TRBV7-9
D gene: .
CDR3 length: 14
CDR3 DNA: TGTGCCAGCAGCTTACCTTCGAGCCTCTCGGAACTGTTTTTT
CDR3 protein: CASSLPSSLSELFF

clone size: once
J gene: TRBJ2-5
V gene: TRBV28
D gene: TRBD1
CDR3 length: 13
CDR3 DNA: TGTGCCAGCAGCAAGACAGGGAAGTGGACCCAGTACTTC
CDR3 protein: CASSKTGKWTQYF

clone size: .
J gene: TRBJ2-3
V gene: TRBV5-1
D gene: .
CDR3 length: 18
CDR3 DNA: TGCGCCAGCAGCCCCCGCTTTAAGGGGGACCAGGGCACAGATACGCAGTATTTT
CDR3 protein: CASSPRFKGDQGTDTQYF

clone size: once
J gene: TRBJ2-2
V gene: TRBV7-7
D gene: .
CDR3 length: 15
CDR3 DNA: TGTGCTAGCAGCCAACCCTCAGAGGCGGGCGGGGAGCTGTTTTTT
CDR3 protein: CASSQPSEAGGELFF

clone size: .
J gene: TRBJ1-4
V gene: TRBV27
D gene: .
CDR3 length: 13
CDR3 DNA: TGTGCCAGCAGTTGGGGACACGATGAAAAACTGTTTTTT
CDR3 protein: CASSWGHDEKLFF

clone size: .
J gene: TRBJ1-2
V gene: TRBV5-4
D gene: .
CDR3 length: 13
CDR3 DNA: TGTGCCAGCAGCCCGATACGGGTGGGTGGCTACACCTTC
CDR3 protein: CASSPIRVGGYTF

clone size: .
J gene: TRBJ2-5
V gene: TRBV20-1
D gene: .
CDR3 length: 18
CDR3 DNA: TGCAGTGCTAGTAGTTTCCGAAGCGGGTTACGCCTCCAAGAGACCCAGTACTTC
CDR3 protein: CSASSFRSGLRLQETQYF

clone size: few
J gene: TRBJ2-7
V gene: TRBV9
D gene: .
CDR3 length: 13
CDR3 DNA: TGTGCCAGCAGTGGACTGAACTCCTACGAGCAGTACTTC
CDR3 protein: CASSGLNSYEQYF

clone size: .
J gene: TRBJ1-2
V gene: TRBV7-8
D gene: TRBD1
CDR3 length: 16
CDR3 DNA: TGTGCCAGCAGCCGAGGACAGGGCCCTGGGAAGGCTGGCTACACCTTC
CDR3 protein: CASSRGQGPGKAGYTF

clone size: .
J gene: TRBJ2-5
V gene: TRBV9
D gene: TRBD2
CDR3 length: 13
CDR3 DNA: TGTGCCAGTTCTAGCGGGGTAGGAGAGACCCAGTACTTC
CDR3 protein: CASSSGVGETQYF

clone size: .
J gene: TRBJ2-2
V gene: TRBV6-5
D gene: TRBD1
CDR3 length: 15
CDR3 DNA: TGTGCCAGCAGGGACACAGGGGGCAACACCGGGGAGCTGTTTTTT
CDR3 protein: CASRDTGGNTGELFF

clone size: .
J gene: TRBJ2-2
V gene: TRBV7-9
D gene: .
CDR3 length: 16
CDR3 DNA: TGTGCCAGCAGCCAGGGGTGGAAGCAGGGGCCCGGGGAGCTGTTTTTT
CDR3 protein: CASSQGWKQGPGELFF

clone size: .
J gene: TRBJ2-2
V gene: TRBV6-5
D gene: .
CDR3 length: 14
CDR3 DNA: TGTGCCAGCAGTCCTCGACTCGGCACCGGGGAGCTGTTTTTT
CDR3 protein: CASSPRLGTGELFF

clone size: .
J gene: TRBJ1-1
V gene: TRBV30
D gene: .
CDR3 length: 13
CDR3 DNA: TGTGCCTGCAGACTGACGAGGAACACTGAAGCTTTCTTT
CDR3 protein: CACRLTRNTEAFF

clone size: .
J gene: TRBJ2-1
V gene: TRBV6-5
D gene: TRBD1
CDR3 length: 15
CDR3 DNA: TGTGCCAGCAGCATTGACAGGGAACTATACAATGAGCAGTTCTTC
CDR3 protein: CASSIDRELYNEQFF

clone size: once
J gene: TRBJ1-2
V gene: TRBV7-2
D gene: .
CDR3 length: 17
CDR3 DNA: TGTGCCAGCAGTTCTGGTGGGGGGGGAAGTGATCTCTATGGCTACACCTTC
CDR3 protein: CASSSGGGGSDLYGYTF

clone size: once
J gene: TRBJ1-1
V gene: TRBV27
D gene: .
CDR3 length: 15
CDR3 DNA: TGTGCCAGCAGTTTTTCACCAGGGGTGGACACTGAAGCTTTCTTT
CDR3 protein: CASSFSPGVDTEAFF

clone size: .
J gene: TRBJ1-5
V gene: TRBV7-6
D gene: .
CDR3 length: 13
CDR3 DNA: TGTGCCAGCAGCCCGAGTCCGAATCAGCCCCAGCATTTT
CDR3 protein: CASSPSPNQPQHF

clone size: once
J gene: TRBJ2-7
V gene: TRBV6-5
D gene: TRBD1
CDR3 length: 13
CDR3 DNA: TGTGCCAGCAGCAACAGGGGGACCTACGAGCAGTACTTC
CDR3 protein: CASSNRGTYEQYF

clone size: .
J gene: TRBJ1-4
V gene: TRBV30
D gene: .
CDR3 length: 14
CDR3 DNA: TGTGCCTGGAGTGTCTCAGGGCGTAGCGGAAAACTGTTTTTT
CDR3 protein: CAWSVSGRSGKLFF